The rows below give T cell receptor beta chains drawn from one sample of a study of cytomegalovirus exposure and HLA in healthy donors. The method was immunoSEQ multiplex PCR; TCRdb's version includes in-frame clones alone and lacks a portion of them. The sample lists some 150,000 clones; approximately 84% were seen once. Sequencing was done on a sample of PBMCs. These TCRs come from a woman in her forties in good health and CMV-seronegative. The CDR3 runs from the conserved cysteine through the conserved F or W. The D gene is left open where the match is weak. Only some rows state a clone size, as once, few, many or a class for expanded clones.

>TRBV6-1|NA|TRBJ1-1|NA
TGTGCCAGCAGTGGATTCGGGGGGACTGAAGCTTTCTTT
CASSGFGGTEAFF
>TRBV28|NA|TRBJ1-4|NA
TGTGCCAGCTACGTCGCGCCAGGGGAACTGTTTTTT
CASYVAPGELFF
>TRBV15|few|TRBJ1-3|NA
TGTGCCACCAGCAGAGATCTAAGCTCTGGAAACACCATATATTTT
CATSRDLSSGNTIYF
>TRBV11-3|NA|TRBJ2-5|NA
TGTGCCAGCAGCTTTGGGTCAGAGGAAGAGACCCAGTACTTC
CASSFGSEEETQYF
>TRBV4-2|NA|TRBJ1-5|TRBD1
TGTGCCAGCAGCCAAAGACAGGGGGCCGGGCAGCCCCAGCATTTT
CASSQRQGAGQPQHF
>TRBV5-4|NA|TRBJ2-7|NA
TGTGCCAGCAGCTTGTACAGGGGAGGCGAGCAGTACTTC
CASSLYRGGEQYF
>TRBV4-3|NA|TRBJ2-1|NA
TGCGCCAGCAGCCAGCGCAGGGAAACTGAGCAGTTCTTC
CASSQRRETEQFF
>TRBV15|NA|TRBJ2-7|TRBD2
TGTGCCACCAGCAGAGACCGAGCGGGAGGATTCGAGCAGTACTTC
CATSRDRAGGFEQYF
>TRBV5-1|NA|TRBJ2-2|TRBD2
TGCGCCAGCAGTCGTACCGAAGCGGGAGCCGGGGAGCTGTTTTTT
CASSRTEAGAGELFF
>TRBV19|NA|TRBJ2-7|NA
TGTGCCAGTAGTACCACAGGGTACGGCCACGAGCAGTACTTC
CASSTTGYGHEQYF
>TRBV5-1|once|TRBJ1-1|NA
TGCGCCAGCATTCCGATGGGGGCTGGTGAAGCTTTCTTT
CASIPMGAGEAFF
>TRBV18|NA|TRBJ2-7|NA
TGTGCCAGCTCCCAGGGGCCCGAGCAGTACTTC
CASSQGPEQYF
>TRBV7-9|NA|TRBJ1-2|TRBD1
TGTGCCAGCAGGGCGACAGGGGGGTATGGCTACACCTTC
CASRATGGYGYTF
>TRBV7-9|NA|TRBJ1-1|TRBD1
TGTGCCAGCAGCCGACAGGGGGCCGGGACTGAAGCTTTCTTT
CASSRQGAGTEAFF
>TRBV5-4|NA|TRBJ2-5|NA
TGTGCCAGCAGCTTGGCTAAGAAATCCCAAGAGACCCAGTACTTC
CASSLAKKSQETQYF
>TRBV9|NA|TRBJ2-5|TRBD2
TGTGCCAGCAGCGTACGCGGCGAATTACTAGCGGGGGGAAGGGAGACCCAGTACTTC
CASSVRGELLAGGRETQYF
>TRBV7-2|NA|TRBJ2-7|TRBD2
TGTGCCAGCAGCCCCAAGAGCGGGAGTCCCTACGAGCAGTACTTC
CASSPKSGSPYEQYF
>TRBV27|NA|TRBJ2-7|NA
TGTGCCAGCTGTTTGACATCCCCGGGGTGGGTCTGCGAGCAGTACTTC
CASCLTSPGWVCEQYF
>TRBV9|NA|TRBJ2-7|TRBD1
TGTGCCAGCAGCGTAGCGGGACAGGGCTACGAGCAGTACTTC
CASSVAGQGYEQYF
>TRBV7-2|NA|TRBJ1-1|NA
TGTGCCAGCAGCTTTCACAGAGAAGCTTTCTTT
CASSFHREAFF
>TRBV5-1|once|TRBJ1-6|TRBD1
TGCGCCAGCAGGGAACAGGGGTGGACCTATAATTCACCCCTCCACTTT
CASREQGWTYNSPLHF
>TRBV28|NA|TRBJ2-3|NA
TGTGCCAGCAGGAACTACCGGGACAACACAGATACGCAGTATTTT
CASRNYRDNTDTQYF
>TRBV18|once|TRBJ2-7|NA
TGTGCCAGCTCACCACTAGCAGCCTACGAGCAGTACTTC
CASSPLAAYEQYF
>TRBV14|NA|TRBJ2-7|NA
TGTGCCAGCAGCCAAGCGTTCGTTCGGTCCTACGAGCAGTACTTC
CASSQAFVRSYEQYF
>TRBV7-3|NA|TRBJ2-2|TRBD2
TGTGCCAGCAGCTTATCTGGGACTAGCGGGGGGAACACCGGGGAGCTGTTTTTT
CASSLSGTSGGNTGELFF
>TRBV7-2|NA|TRBJ2-1|NA
TGTGCCAGCAGCTTGGACAGCTATAATGAGCAGTTCTTC
CASSLDSYNEQFF
>TRBV18|few|TRBJ2-5|TRBD1
TGTGCCAGCTCACCACTCTACGGAGAGGGGGCGAAAGAGACCCAGTACTTC
CASSPLYGEGAKETQYF
>TRBV28|NA|TRBJ1-5|NA
TGTGCCAGCGGCGGTCAGCCCCAGCATTTT
CASGGQPQHF
>TRBV7-8|NA|TRBJ1-2|TRBD1
TGTGCCAGCAGCCCCAGTCGAGGACAGGCGGAGTACTATGGCTACACCTTC
CASSPSRGQAEYYGYTF
>TRBV6-6|NA|TRBJ1-4|TRBD1
TGTGCCAGCAGTTTAACAGGGGGTTCATATGAAAAACTGTTTTTT
CASSLTGGSYEKLFF
>TRBV6-6|NA|TRBJ1-1|NA
TGTGCCAGCAGTTACTCTACAGGTGAAGCTTTCTTT
CASSYSTGEAFF
>TRBV5-1|NA|TRBJ2-1|NA
TGCGCCAGCAGCGCCAACAAGCCTCCGGGGTTCTTC
CASSANKPPGFF
>TRBV28|NA|TRBJ2-1|NA
TGTGCCAGCTCAAGTAGTCCCTACAATGAGCAGTTCTTC
CASSSSPYNEQFF
>TRBV13|NA|TRBJ2-1|TRBD1
TGTGCCAGCAGCTCAGACAGGGGGAGTGAGCAGTTCTTC
CASSSDRGSEQFF
>TRBV4-3|once|TRBJ1-2|NA
TGCGCCAGCAGCCAAGGCTCAGGGGATGATGGCTACACCTTC
CASSQGSGDDGYTF
>TRBV27|NA|TRBJ1-1|NA
TGTGCCAGCAGTCTAGGGGATAGCTTTACTGAAGCTTTCTTT
CASSLGDSFTEAFF
>TRBV2|few|TRBJ2-7|TRBD1
TGTGCCAGCAAGAAGACAGGGGTGGCCTACGAGCAGTACTTC
CASKKTGVAYEQYF
>TRBV5-6|once|TRBJ2-1|TRBD2
TGTGCCAGCAGCTTGGGACTAGCGGGAGTTAATGAGCAGTTCTTC
CASSLGLAGVNEQFF
>TRBV4-3|NA|TRBJ1-3|NA
TGCGCCAGCAGCCAAGATCAGAACTCTGGAAACACCATATATTTT
CASSQDQNSGNTIYF
>TRBV7-9|NA|TRBJ2-3|TRBD2
TGTGCCAGCAGCTCCCAAAGCGGGAGTACAGATACGCAGTATTTT
CASSSQSGSTDTQYF
>TRBV28|NA|TRBJ2-1|TRBD2
TGTGCCAGCAGTCTACCGGGACTAGCGGGGACCTCTACTTCTGAAAATGAGCAGTTCTTC
CASSLPGLAGTSTSENEQFF
>TRBV25-1|NA|TRBJ2-3|TRBD2
TGTGCCGGCCGTATTAAGCGGGAATTCACAGATACGCAGTATTTT
CAGRIKREFTDTQYF
>TRBV7-2|NA|TRBJ2-5|NA
TGTGCCAGCAGCTTAGGGTTAAGGAGGGAAGAGACCCAGTACTTC
CASSLGLRREETQYF
>TRBV28|once|TRBJ1-5|NA
TGTGCCAGCAGTTTTGGGCAGGGCGCCTTAACAGGACCCAATCAGCCCCAGCATTTT
CASSFGQGALTGPNQPQHF
>TRBV2|NA|TRBJ2-2|TRBD1
TGTGCCAGCAACGACAGGGGGCTGTCAGGCGGGGAGCTGTTTTTT
CASNDRGLSGGELFF
>TRBV4-2|NA|TRBJ2-2|NA
TGTGCCAGCAGCCAAAAGGGTGGGGGGGCGGGTGGAACCGGGGAGCTGTTTTTT
CASSQKGGGAGGTGELFF
>TRBV10-1|NA|TRBJ2-1|TRBD2
TGCGCCAGCAGTGACTTCCTCGCGGGAGTAGGGAATGAGCAGTTCTTC
CASSDFLAGVGNEQFF
>TRBV28|few|TRBJ2-3|NA
TGTGCCAGCAGAGAAACTAGGAACACAGATACGCAGTATTTT
CASRETRNTDTQYF
>TRBV7-9|NA|TRBJ1-1|TRBD1
TGTGCCAGCAGCGTTTCGACAGGGATCGCTGAAGCTTTCTTT
CASSVSTGIAEAFF
>TRBV19|NA|TRBJ1-1|TRBD1
TGTGCCAGTAGTACACCGGGACAGGTGAACACTGAAGCTTTCTTT
CASSTPGQVNTEAFF
>TRBV19|NA|TRBJ2-5|TRBD2
TGTGCCAGTAGGAGCGGGGCGGCAGGTCAAGAGACCCAGTACTTC
CASRSGAAGQETQYF
>TRBV4-1|NA|TRBJ1-5|NA
TGCGCCAGCAGCCAAGTTGCGGCCTCTATAGCAAGTCAGCCCCAGCATTTT
CASSQVAASIASQPQHF
>TRBV11-2|NA|TRBJ1-2|NA
TGTGCCAGCAGCAGAACTCGGGACTATGGCTACACCTTC
CASSRTRDYGYTF
>TRBV7-2|NA|TRBJ1-2|TRBD1
TGTGCCAGCAGCATTACAACAGGGGACTATGGCTACACCTTC
CASSITTGDYGYTF
>TRBV7-2|NA|TRBJ2-1|TRBD2
TGTGCCAGCAGCTCCCCTAGCGGGATCTTTGAGCAGTTCTTC
CASSSPSGIFEQFF
>TRBV5-6|NA|TRBJ2-7|TRBD1
TGTGCCAGCAGCCCGGGACAGGGTATAAACGAGCAGTACTTC
CASSPGQGINEQYF
>TRBV27|few|TRBJ1-1|NA
TGTGCCAGCAGTTTATACTCGGGACTGAAAAACACTGAAGCTTTCTTT
CASSLYSGLKNTEAFF